The entry below gives a single T cell receptor (beta chain) sequence along with its context. Participants were aged about 18 to 89 years, lived in 20 to 30 US areas, and enrolled virtually. The study counted Cohort 3 donors as recovered given two negative PCRs, clearance, or symptom resolution. This entry is derived from a study of blood T cell repertoires in COVID-19. Study overall: PBMCs, B-cell-depleted T cells, or T cells were the source of the cDNA or gDNA that made up the material.

Clones were read by immunoSEQ multiplex PCR, and TCRdb kept only the in-frame ones, dropping some. The sample contains around 240,000 clones, more than 70% of which appear only once. Trimming removed 5 bases from V and 3 bases from J; junction bases left unmatched: 11. The germline gives CDR1 SGHVS, CDR2 FQNEAQ. This CDR3 has 17 residues. The V and J genes are TRBV7-8 and TRBJ1-5; TRBD1 agrees at 9 bases. This sequence originates from a woman aged 45-65 years who had recovered from COVID-19. The specimen was PBMCs or T cells enriched from blood (not recorded which). The CDR3 protein is CASSIHPRDRDNQPQHF. The CDR3 coding sequence is TGTGCCAGCAGCATCCACCCCCGGGACAGGGACAATCAGCCCCAGCATTTT. Full variable domain (outside the CDR3, taken from reference TRBV7-8 and TRBJ1-5): GAGVSQSPRYKVAKRGQDVALRCDPISGHVSLFWYQQALGQGPEFLTYFQNEAQLDKSGLPSDRFFAERPEGSVSTLKIQRTQQEDSAVYLCASSIHPRDRDNQPQHFGDGTRLSIL.